The 13 T cell receptor beta chains presented below share a single source sample, sequenced in a study of T cells in women clearing cervical HPV infection. The protocol was immunoSEQ multiplex PCR, while the TCRdb copy is restricted to in-frame clones and leaves out a portion. This sample's clone table lists about 22,000 clones. Sequenced: blood buffy coat. Receptor source: a woman aged 18 to 69 with a cervical HPV16 infection that either progressed to CIN3+ or cleared (not recorded which).

Comment on this clone: The DNA ends 3 residues before the CDR3 does, and the rest of the CDR3 is filled in from the germline J gene. The V call is TRBV29-1, the J call TRBJ1-2; 8 bases line up with TRBD1. The J segment lost 4 bases and the V segment lost 4 bases, leaving 11 bases of the junction unmatched. Germline V gene data show CDR1 as SQVTM and CDR2 as ANQGSEA. This CDR3 is 15 amino acids long. CDR3 sequence: CSVGGLDRDLYGYTF. The CDR3 bases that were read are TGCAGCGTTGGGGGGTTGGACAGGGACCTCTATGGC.

Details on this clone: An end of the junction differs from the germline gene, which may be a read error. The read terminates 3 residues ahead of where the CDR3 ends, so the germline J gene completes it. The chain links TRBV4-2 to TRBJ1-2; the match to TRBD1 covers 12 bases. CDR1 is LGHNA and CDR2 is YNFKEQ in the germline V gene. This CDR3 comprises 14 residues. The sequenced part of the CDR3 DNA is TGCGCCAGCAGCCAAGGGACAGGGGGCAATGGC. Residues: CASSQGTGGNG. The entire CDR3 sequence reads CASSQGTGGNGYTF.

Worth noting for this clone: Read coverage stops 3 residues before the CDR3 terminus; the germline J gene supplies the remainder. This chain connects TRBV6-2 or TRBV6-3 to TRBJ1-1, with D possibly TRBD1 on 6 matching bases. CDR1 is MNHEY and CDR2 is SVGEGT in the germline V gene. The V gene lost 5 bases and the J gene lost 0 bases, with 10 bases spanning the gap. This CDR3 has 14 amino acids. The sequenced CDR3 bases are TGTGCCAGCAGTGTCGGGACATTGAACACTGAA. Translated, it gives CASSVGTLNTE. The whole CDR3 sequence reads CASSVGTLNTEAFF.

As for this clone: Read sequence stops 3 residues before the CDR3 end, and the germline J gene provides the missing end. The V gene is TRBV18, the J gene TRBJ1-1; 7 bases align to TRBD1. The V gene's germline CDR1 is KGHSH and CDR2 LQKENI. V lost 5 bases, J lost 1 base, and 13 bases stayed unmatched. CDR3 length equals 17 residues. The CDR3 loop is CASSTGDRGRRNTEAFF. The sequenced CDR3 bases are TGTGCCAGCTCAACTGGGGACAGAGGTAGAAGGAACACTGAA.

Note on this clone: The CDR3 end falls 3 residues outside the read, so it is completed with the germline J gene. This chain connects TRBV20-1 to TRBJ2-3; D possibly corresponds to TRBD1 (5 bases). The CDR3 has 13 residues. Germline lookup yields CDR1 DFQATT and CDR2 SNEGSKA (reference sequence). CDR3 amino acids: CSARDRRDQPQYF. CDR3 DNA, as far as it was read: TGCAGTGCTAGAGATCGCAGGGATCAGCCG.

With respect to this clone: The read stops 3 residues short of the end of the CDR3; the missing end is completed from the germline J gene. The chain has TRBV30 and TRBJ1-2; no reliable D call. V lost 2 bases and J 5 bases, leaving 9 bases between the germline ends. Germline lookup yields CDR1 GTSNPN and CDR2 SVGIG (reference sequence). CDR3 length: 12 amino acids. CDR3 protein: CAWSLHRYGYTF. CDR3 DNA (partial): TGTGCCTGGAGTCTTCACAGATATGGC.

As for this clone: The sequence runs out 3 residues before the end of the CDR3; the remainder is reconstructed from the germline J gene. V is TRBV5-1 and J is TRBJ2-2; TRBD2 is a possible D gene (5 bases). CDR1 and CDR2 (germline): SGHRS, YFSETQ. The ends were cut back, 0 bases at V and 1 base at J, with 10 bases in the middle. The CDR3 is made up of 16 amino acids. The part of the CDR3 DNA that was read is TGCGCCAGCAGCTTGGAGTCGGGGAGGAACACCGGGGAG. It specifies CASSLESGRNTGE. The full-length CDR3 reads as CASSLESGRNTGELFF.

Points on this clone: The read is 3 residues too short to cover the CDR3 end, so that end is filled in from the germline J gene. V gene TRBV5-1 combines with J gene TRBJ1-2, with D maybe TRBD1 (5 bases). Germline V gene lookup returns CDR1 SGHRS and CDR2 YFSETQ. The CDR3 loop spans 16 amino acids. The sequenced part of the CDR3 DNA is TGCGCCAGCGGTACCGCGGTAGCGGGGGGTCAAGAGACC. Its translation is CASGTAVAGGQET. The entire CDR3 protein is CASGTAVAGGQETYTF.

Worth noting for this clone: The read ends 3 residues before the CDR3 terminus; that terminus is restored from the germline J gene. This chain uses TRBV7-9 with TRBJ2-3, with no clear D. This CDR3 contains 15 residues. V lost 2 bases and J 3 bases, leaving 12 bases between the germline ends. Germline V gene data show CDR1 as SEHNR and CDR2 as FQNEAQ (reference sequence). The CDR3 reads CASSLKVSRTDTQYF. CDR3 bases read: TGTGCCAGCAGCTTAAAGGTATCCCGAACAGATACG.

Notes on this clone: The CDR3 end is not reached by the read, which stops 3 residues before it; the germline J gene fills it in. The chain employs TRBV20-1 and TRBJ2-3; D perhaps matches TRBD2 (5 bases). Deletions cut 2 bases from V and 0 bases from J, with 9 bases between. This CDR3 spans 14 amino acids. Germline lookup yields CDR1 DFQATT and CDR2 SNEGSKA (reference sequence). Partial CDR3 DNA: TGCAGTGCTAGACCGGACTTTAGCACAGATACG. Its translation: CSARPDFSTDT. The full CDR3 reads CSARPDFSTDTQYF.

Worth noting for this clone: The read halts 3 residues ahead of the CDR3 end, with the missing end drawn from the germline J gene. The genes are TRBV9 and TRBJ1-1, with D possibly being TRBD1 (5 bases). The V gene's germline CDR1 is SGDLS and CDR2 YYNGEE. The CDR3 is made up of 11 amino acids. V gave up 5 bases and J gave up 7 bases, with 9 bases separating them. CDR3 bases read: TGTGCCAGCAGAACAGGAGATGAA. It yields the protein CASRTGDE. The whole CDR3 sequence is CASRTGDEAFF.

Points on this clone: The read terminates 3 residues before the CDR3 end, so the remaining end is supplied by the germline J gene. The chain couples TRBV14 to TRBJ2-7; D remains unclear. Germline values: CDR1 SGHDN, CDR2 FVKESK. The germline V and J ends were trimmed by 0 bases and 2 bases, with 8 bases remaining between them. The CDR3 has 14 amino acids. This CDR3 is CASSQELITYEQYF. CDR3 DNA, as far as it was read: TGTGCCAGCAGCCAAGAACTAATTACCTACGAG.

CDR3 DNA (partial): TGTGCCCAGCGGGGGGACACAGATACC. Protein sequence: CAQRGDTDT. The entire CDR3 sequence reads CAQRGDTDTYTF. The chain has TRBV7-2 and TRBJ1-2; possible D gene TRBD1, 6 bases. The CDR3 extends 3 residues past the end of the read, so its final part is completed from the germline J gene. The germline V gene encodes CDR1 SGHTA and CDR2 FQGNSA. CDR3 length: 12 residues.